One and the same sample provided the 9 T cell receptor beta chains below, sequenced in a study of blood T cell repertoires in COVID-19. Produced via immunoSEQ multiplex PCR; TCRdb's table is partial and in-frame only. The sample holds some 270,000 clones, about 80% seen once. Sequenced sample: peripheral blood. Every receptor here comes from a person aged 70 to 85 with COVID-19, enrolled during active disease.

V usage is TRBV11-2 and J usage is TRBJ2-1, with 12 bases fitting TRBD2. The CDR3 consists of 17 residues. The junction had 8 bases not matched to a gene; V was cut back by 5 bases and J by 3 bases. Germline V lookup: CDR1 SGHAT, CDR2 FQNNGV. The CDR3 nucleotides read TGTGCCAGCAGCATACGGACTAGCGGGAATAGCTACAATGAGCAGTTCTTC. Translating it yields CASSIRTSGNSYNEQFF.

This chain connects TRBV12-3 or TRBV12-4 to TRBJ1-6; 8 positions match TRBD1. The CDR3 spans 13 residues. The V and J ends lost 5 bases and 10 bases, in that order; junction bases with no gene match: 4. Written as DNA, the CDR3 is TGTGCCAGCAGTCCGGACAGGGTCTCACCCCTCCACTTT. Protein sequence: CASSPDRVSPLHF.

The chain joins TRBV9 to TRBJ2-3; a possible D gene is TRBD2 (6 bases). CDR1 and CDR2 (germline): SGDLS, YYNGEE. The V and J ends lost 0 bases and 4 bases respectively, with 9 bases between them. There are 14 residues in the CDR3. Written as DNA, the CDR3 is TGTGCCAGCAGCGTAGCGGCGGGATCAGATACGCAGTATTTT. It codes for CASSVAAGSDTQYF.

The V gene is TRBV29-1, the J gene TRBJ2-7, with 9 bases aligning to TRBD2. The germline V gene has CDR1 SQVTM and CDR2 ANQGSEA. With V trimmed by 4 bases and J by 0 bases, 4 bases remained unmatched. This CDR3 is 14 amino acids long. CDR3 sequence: CSVAGGGASYEQYF. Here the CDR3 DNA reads TGCAGCGTTGCGGGCGGGGGGGCCTCCTACGAGCAGTACTTC.

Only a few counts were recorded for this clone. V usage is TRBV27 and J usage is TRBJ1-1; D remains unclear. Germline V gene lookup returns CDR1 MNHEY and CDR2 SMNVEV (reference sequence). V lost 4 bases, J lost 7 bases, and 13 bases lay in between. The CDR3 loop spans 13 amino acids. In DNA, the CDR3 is TGTGCCAGCAGTTCCCAACCTGGAGTTGAAGCTTTCTTT. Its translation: CASSSQPGVEAFF.

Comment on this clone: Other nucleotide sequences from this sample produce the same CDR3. The DNA of the CDR3 is TGTGCCAGCAGCTTAGCGGGGGGGCCCTACAATGAGCAGTTCTTC. Its translation is CASSLAGGPYNEQFF. The chain has TRBV7-2 and TRBJ2-1; D is perhaps TRBD2 (7 bases). Germline V gene sequence: CDR1 SGHTA, CDR2 FQGNSA. CDR3 length: 15 amino acids. Trimming took off 0 bases at V and 2 bases at J, with 8 bases between the two ends.

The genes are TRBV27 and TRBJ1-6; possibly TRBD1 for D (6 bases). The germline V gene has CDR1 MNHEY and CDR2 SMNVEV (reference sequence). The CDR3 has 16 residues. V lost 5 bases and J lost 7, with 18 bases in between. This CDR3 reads CASSRTGQGLNSPLHF. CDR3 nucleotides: TGTGCCAGCAGTCGCACGGGGCAGGGGCTAAATTCACCCCTCCACTTT.

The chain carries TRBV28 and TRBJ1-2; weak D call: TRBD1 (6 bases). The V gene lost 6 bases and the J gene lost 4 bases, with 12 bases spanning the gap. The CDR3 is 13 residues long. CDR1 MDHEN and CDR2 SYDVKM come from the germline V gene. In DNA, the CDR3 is TGTGCCAGCAGATCGGGACAAAGCTATGGCTACACCTTC. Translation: CASRSGQSYGYTF.

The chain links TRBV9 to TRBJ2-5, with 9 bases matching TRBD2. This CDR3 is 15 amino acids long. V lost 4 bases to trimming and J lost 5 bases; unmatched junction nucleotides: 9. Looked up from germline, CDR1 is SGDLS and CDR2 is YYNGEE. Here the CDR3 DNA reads TGTGCCAGCAGCTCACCGGGACTAGCTTGGGAGACCCAGTACTTC. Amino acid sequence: CASSSPGLAWETQYF.